One and the same sample provided the 30 T cell receptor beta chains below, sequenced in a study of early T cells in non-severe SARS-CoV-2 infection. TCRdb called the 5' RACE reads again in MiXCR, with one record for every CDR3 protein. The profile shows just under 65,000 distinct CDR3 sequences, approximately 10% of them singletons. This specimen was whole blood, taken at baseline. The source of these receptors is an adult who was a healthcare worker with PCR-confirmed SARS-CoV-2 infection or an uninfected control (not recorded which).

The gene calls are TRBV7-6 and TRBJ2-2, with TRBD1 matching 9 bases. V shed 4 bases, J shed 2 bases, and the junction held 5 bases outside the gene matches. Germline V gene sequence: CDR1 SGHVS, CDR2 FNYEAQ. The CDR3 covers 16 residues. The CDR3 sequence: CASSSETGGNTGELFF. In nucleotides, the CDR3 is TGTGCCAGCAGCTCTGAGACAGGGGGTAACACCGGGGAGCTGTTTTTT.

This clonotype was observed at least ten times. The chain recombines TRBV28 with TRBJ1-1; D unclear. The ends were cut back, 4 bases at V and 0 bases at J, with 9 bases in the middle. Germline V lookup: CDR1 MDHEN, CDR2 SYDVKM. The CDR3 has 14 amino acids. CDR3 DNA: TGTGCCAGCAGTTCGGGAGCTCTGAACACTGAAGCTTTCTTT. Amino acids: CASSSGALNTEAFF.

CDR3 loop: CAWSSGAGLPLYGYTF. The CDR3 DNA reads as TGTGCCTGGAGTTCTGGGGCAGGACTACCCCTCTATGGCTACACCTTC. V and J are TRBV30 and TRBJ1-2; possible D gene TRBD1, 5 bases. V lost 2 bases and J lost 4, with 20 bases in between. CDR1 is GTSNPN and CDR2 is SVGIG in the germline V gene (reference sequence). The CDR3 loop spans 16 amino acids.

Points on this clonotype: One end of the junction does not line up with germline, which may come from a read error. V usage is TRBV9 and J usage is TRBJ1-2; a weak D match, TRBD1 (6 bases). The CDR3 is 12 amino acids. Germline CDR1 is SGDLS and CDR2 is YYNGEE. CDR3 DNA: TGTGCCAGCAGCCCCCCCGGGGGCAGCAAGTCCTTC. It translates to CASSPPGGSKSF.

This clonotype was seen more than once but under ten times. The rearrangement links TRBV7-6 to TRBJ2-5, with 9 bases that match TRBD1. This CDR3 comprises 14 residues. Unmatched junction bases numbered 6, after V lost 3 bases and J lost 7 bases. Germline lookup yields CDR1 SGHVS and CDR2 FNYEAQ. The CDR3 DNA reads TGTGCCAGCAGCTTGGGGGACAGGGTGATGACCCAGTACTTC. Translating it yields CASSLGDRVMTQYF.

This clonotype came up a few times. This chain uses TRBV11-2 with TRBJ2-7; D possibly corresponds to TRBD1 (6 bases). The germline V gene encodes CDR1 SGHAT and CDR2 FQNNGV. The CDR3 has 15 amino acids. V dropped 5 bases and J dropped 3 bases, with 17 bases sitting between them. This CDR3 reads CASSRHRVPGYEQYF. The DNA for the CDR3 is TGTGCCAGCAGCAGACACAGGGTCCCGGGCTACGAGCAGTACTTC.

The chain employs TRBV11-3 and TRBJ2-5; 8 nucleotides line up with TRBD1. The CDR3 has 13 residues. V lost 0 bases to trimming and J lost 11 bases; unmatched junction nucleotides: 5. CDR1 is SGHNT and CDR2 is YENEEA in the germline V gene. As DNA, the CDR3 is TGTGCCAGCAGCTTAGAGACAGGGGATCGACAGTACTTC. This encodes CASSLETGDRQYF.

This clonotype was seen only a few times. The gene calls are TRBV11-2 and TRBJ1-1; 9 positions agree with TRBD1. The CDR3 has 15 residues. In germline, CDR1 is SGHAT, CDR2 FQNNGV. Unmatched junction bases numbered 10, after V lost 5 bases and J lost 6 bases. CDR3 sequence (DNA): TGTGCCAGCAGCCTCAAGGAGTACAGGGGGCCTGAAGCTTTCTTT. Protein: CASSLKEYRGPEAFF. Full variable domain (remainder filled in from reference TRBV11-2 and TRBJ1-1): EAGVAQSPRYKIIEKRQSVAFWCNPISGHATLYWYQQILGQGPKLLIQFQNNGVVDDSQLPKDRFSAERLKGVDSTLKIQPAKLEDSAVYLCASSLKEYRGPEAFFGQGTRLTVV.

This clonotype was picked up a small number of times. V is TRBV20-1 and J is TRBJ2-3, with 7 bases lining up with TRBD2. V lost 5 bases to trimming and J lost 4 bases; unmatched junction nucleotides: 6. Germline V gene data show CDR1 as DFQATT and CDR2 as SNEGSKA (reference sequence). The CDR3 is 13 residues long. CDR3 DNA sequence: TGCAGTGCTCGGGGCGGGGGACCAGATACGCAGTATTTT. As protein: CSARGGGPDTQYF.

This clonotype was observed many times. This chain joins TRBV20-1 and TRBJ2-1; no clear D. Germline values: CDR1 DFQATT, CDR2 SNEGSKA (reference sequence). The CDR3 covers 12 residues. V lost 8 bases and J 6 bases, leaving 14 bases between the germline ends. The CDR3 sequence is CSSWLLGNEQFF. CDR3 nucleotides: TGCAGTTCGTGGCTCCTTGGCAATGAGCAGTTCTTC.

This clonotype was counted between two and nine times. The rearrangement links TRBV5-1 to TRBJ2-2; D is uncertain. The CDR3 consists of 16 residues. Looked up from germline, CDR1 is SGHRS and CDR2 is YFSETQ. V shed 1 base and J shed 0 bases, with 10 bases lying between them. CDR3 protein: CASSLFGTANTGELFF. The DNA for the CDR3 is TGCGCCAGCAGCTTGTTTGGTACCGCGAACACCGGGGAGCTGTTTTTT.

This clonotype showed up just a few times. The V call is TRBV12-3 or TRBV12-4, the J call TRBJ2-7, with 11 positions matching TRBD2. This CDR3 has 17 residues. Germline trimming cut 2 bases from V and 3 bases from J; bases unmatched to any gene: 9. CDR3 nucleotides: TGTGCCAGCAGTTTAAGGGCTAGCGGGGGGCCTGGCTACGAGCAGTACTTC. Amino acids: CASSLRASGGPGYEQYF.

This clonotype was found a few times. The chain carries TRBV11-2 and TRBJ1-2, with no clear D. The CDR3 spans 13 residues. Looked up from germline, CDR1 is SGHAT and CDR2 is FQNNGV. V was pared by 3 bases and J by 6 bases, with 11 bases between. The CDR3 nucleotides read TGTGCCAGCAGCTTGAACAACAACCATGGCTACACCTTC. This translates into CASSLNNNHGYTF.

CDR3 sequence reads: CASMGQNTGELFF. CDR3 DNA sequence: TGTGCCAGCATGGGACAGAACACCGGGGAGCTGTTTTTT. The V and J genes are TRBV7-2 and TRBJ2-2; possible D gene TRBD1, 6 bases. Germline lookup yields CDR1 SGHTA and CDR2 FQGNSA. This CDR3 comprises 13 residues. V was shortened by 7 bases and J by 1 base, with 7 bases between the two germline ends. Variable domain in full (rest from reference TRBV7-2 and TRBJ2-2): GAGVSQSPSNKVTEKGKDVELRCDPISGHTALYWYRQSLGQGLEFLIYFQGNSAPDKSGLPSDRFSAERTGGSVSTLTIQRTQQEDSAVYLCASMGQNTGELFFGEGSRLTVL.

This clonotype showed up just a few times. The chain carries TRBV3-1 and TRBJ2-3; D unclear. The germline gives CDR1 LGHDT, CDR2 YNNKEL (reference sequence). The CDR3 contains 15 residues. Trimming shortened V by 4 bases and J by 2 bases, and 13 bases separated the two germline ends. Here the CDR3 DNA reads TGTGCCAGCAGCCCCCGGGCGGACGACACAGATACGCAGTATTTT. This codes for CASSPRADDTDTQYF.

This clonotype was detected many times. The V call is TRBV9, the J call TRBJ2-5; D remains ambiguous. Germline V gene data show CDR1 as SGDLS and CDR2 as YYNGEE. CDR3 size: 13 residues. Trimming stripped 0 bases from V and 5 bases from J, with 8 bases between. This chain's CDR3 is CASSVGAEETQYF. The CDR3 DNA sequence: TGTGCCAGCAGCGTAGGGGCCGAGGAGACCCAGTACTTC.

This chain connects TRBV6-2 or TRBV6-3 to TRBJ2-5; D not resolved. Germline V gene data show CDR1 as MNHEY and CDR2 as SVGEGT. With 2 bases removed from V and 4 bases from J, the gap between germline ends came to 11 bases. There are 14 residues in the CDR3. CDR3 protein: CASSYQPAPETQYF. The CDR3 bases are TGTGCCAGCAGTTACCAGCCAGCCCCAGAGACCCAGTACTTC.

The chain is built from TRBV10-1 and TRBJ2-7; TRBD2 is a possible D gene (6 bases). Between the trimmed V and J ends, which lost 10 bases and 6 bases, there was a span of 19 bases. The CDR3 runs 13 residues. Germline V gives CDR1 WNHNN, CDR2 SYGVQD (reference sequence). CDR3 in DNA: TGCGCCACCCAGTCCGGGACTCTAGGCGAGCAGTACTTC. This gives the protein CATQSGTLGEQYF.

This clonotype occurred a few times. The chain couples TRBV30 to TRBJ1-2, with 9 bases that match TRBD1. Germline values: CDR1 GTSNPN, CDR2 SVGIG (reference sequence). The CDR3 length is 15 residues. Trimming cost V 3 bases and J 4 bases; bases outside gene matches: 9. CDR3 in DNA: TGTGCCTGGAGCCAGGGGACAGGGAGCCCCTATGGCTACACCTTC. Its translation is CAWSQGTGSPYGYTF.

This clonotype was counted ten times or more. V and J are TRBV11-3 and TRBJ2-3; tentative D call: TRBD2 (7 bases). The germline V gene has CDR1 SGHNT and CDR2 YENEEA. V lost 5 bases to trimming and J lost 3 bases, with 15 bases between them. The CDR3 has 15 residues. The CDR3 spells CASSAGGGVTDTQYF. CDR3 coding DNA: TGTGCCAGCAGCGCGGGCGGGGGCGTAACAGATACGCAGTATTTT.

This clonotype came up many times. The chain joins TRBV11-2 to TRBJ2-2; no clear D gene. The CDR3 loop spans 12 amino acids. Germline CDR1 and CDR2: SGHAT and FQNNGV. The V gene lost 5 bases and the J gene lost 4 bases, with 5 bases spanning the gap. The CDR3 DNA follows: TGTGCCAGCAGCCCACGCACCGGGGAGCTGTTTTTT. Its translation is CASSPRTGELFF.

The genes are TRBV5-8 and TRBJ1-2; 9 nucleotides agree with TRBD1. From germline, CDR1 is SGHTS and CDR2 YDEGEE. The CDR3 runs 14 residues. J was trimmed by 6 bases and V by 3 bases; bases with no gene match: 6. The CDR3 sequence: CASSSGTGFHGYTF. Here the CDR3 DNA reads TGTGCCAGCAGCTCAGGGACAGGGTTCCATGGCTACACCTTC.

This clonotype was recorded a few times. J is TRBJ2-2 and V is TRBV7-9; 8 bases are a match to TRBD1. The CDR3 covers 17 residues. V lost 1 base, J lost 9 bases, and 13 bases stayed unmatched. CDR1 SEHNR and CDR2 FQNEAQ come from the germline V gene (reference sequence). In DNA form, the CDR3 reads TGTGCCAGCAGCTTAGGAGACAGGGGCCAGGCCAGCTGGGAGCTGTTTTTT. Translated: CASSLGDRGQASWELFF.

This clonotype came up many times. The chain employs TRBV6-1 and TRBJ2-3; 8 nucleotides match TRBD2. This CDR3 is built from 15 residues. V shed 2 bases, J shed 3 bases, and the junction held 4 bases outside the gene matches. Germline values: CDR1 MNHNS, CDR2 SASEGT. In nucleotides, the CDR3 is TGTGCCAGCAGTGAAACGGGGGGGCGGACAGATACGCAGTATTTT. Its protein product is CASSETGGRTDTQYF.

This clonotype was seen a handful of times. The rearrangement joins TRBV7-2 to TRBJ1-2; 9 positions match TRBD1. This CDR3 comprises 15 residues. The J segment lost 5 bases and the V segment lost 5 bases, leaving 9 bases of the junction unmatched. CDR1 is SGHTA, CDR2 FQGNSA, per germline. CDR3 protein: CASSTGTGYRYGYTF. The CDR3, as DNA: TGTGCCAGCAGCACGGGGACAGGGTATCGGTATGGCTACACCTTC.

This clonotype was picked up many times. The chain carries TRBV19 and TRBJ1-6, with 7 bases aligning to TRBD1. This CDR3 comprises 16 residues. CDR1 LNHDA and CDR2 SQIVND come from the germline V gene (reference sequence). V gave up 5 bases and J gave up 7 bases; unmatched junction bases: 11. The CDR3 spells CASSPGWDSQNSPLHF. Here the CDR3 DNA reads TGTGCCAGTAGTCCCGGCTGGGACAGCCAAAATTCACCCCTCCACTTT.

This clonotype was detected ten times or more. This chain joins TRBV2 and TRBJ1-5; D is ambiguous. Trimming shortened V by 0 bases and J by 7 bases, and 13 bases separated the two germline ends. CDR3 length equals 15 residues. Germline V gene sequence: CDR1 SNHLY, CDR2 FYNNEI. CDR3 protein: CASSEAGRLGQPQHF. The CDR3, as DNA: TGTGCCAGCAGTGAAGCGGGCAGGTTGGGACAGCCCCAGCATTTT.

This chain joins TRBV7-9 and TRBJ2-2, with 10 bases identical to TRBD2. This CDR3 is built from 16 residues. CDR1 SEHNR and CDR2 FQNEAQ come from the germline V gene (reference sequence). With V trimmed by 5 bases and J by 1 base, 4 bases remained unmatched. The chain's CDR3 is CASSTRTSGNTGELFF. The CDR3 DNA reads TGTGCCAGCAGCACACGGACTAGCGGGAACACCGGGGAGCTGTTTTTT.

The V and J genes are TRBV6-2 or TRBV6-3 and TRBJ1-4; D perhaps matches TRBD1 (5 bases). Germline V gives CDR1 MNHEY, CDR2 SVGEGT. This CDR3 comprises 12 residues. V was clipped by 7 bases and J by 6 bases, with 9 bases between them. In DNA, the CDR3 is TGTGCCAGCAAAGGGGCGGATGAAAAACTGTTTTTT. It specifies CASKGADEKLFF.

This clonotype was counted many times. The chain is built from TRBV7-2 and TRBJ1-1, with 9 bases aligning to TRBD1. J gave up 5 bases and V 4 bases, and 5 bases lay outside the gene matches. CDR1 and CDR2 (germline): SGHTA, FQGNSA. The CDR3 is 14 residues long. CDR3 DNA sequence: TGTGCCAGCAGCTCGGGACAGGGAAGGACTGAAGCTTTCTTT. It specifies CASSSGQGRTEAFF.